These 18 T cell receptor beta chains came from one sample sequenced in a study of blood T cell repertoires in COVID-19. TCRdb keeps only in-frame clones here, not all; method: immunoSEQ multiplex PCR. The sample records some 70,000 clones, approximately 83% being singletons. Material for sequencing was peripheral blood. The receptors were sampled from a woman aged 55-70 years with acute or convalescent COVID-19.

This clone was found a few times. The CDR3 spells CASNLAGALSYEQYF. DNA for the CDR3: TGTGCCAGCAACCTAGCGGGGGCACTATCCTACGAGCAGTACTTC. The genes are TRBV5-8 and TRBJ2-7, with 10 nucleotides matching TRBD2. The CDR3 is 15 amino acids. Germline loops: CDR1 SGHTS, CDR2 YDEGEE. Trimming cost V 6 bases and J 1 base; bases outside gene matches: 7.

CDR3 sequence (DNA): TGTGCCAGCAGCCATGACAGGGGGCACGGGGAAGATACGCAGTATTTT. This gives the protein CASSHDRGHGEDTQYF. The V and J genes are TRBV3-1 (or the pseudogene TRBV3-2) and TRBJ2-3, with 10 bases matching TRBD1. V gave up 3 bases and J gave up 5 bases; unmatched junction bases: 8. The length of the CDR3 is 16 residues. Germline V gives CDR1 LGHDT, CDR2 YNNKEL (reference sequence).

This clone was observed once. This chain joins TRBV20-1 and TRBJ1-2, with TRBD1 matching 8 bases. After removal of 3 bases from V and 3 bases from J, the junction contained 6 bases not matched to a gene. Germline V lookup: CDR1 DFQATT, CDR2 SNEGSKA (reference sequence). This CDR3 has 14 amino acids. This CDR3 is CSASLRGPDYGYTF. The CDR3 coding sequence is TGCAGTGCTAGTCTCAGGGGGCCAGACTATGGCTACACCTTC.

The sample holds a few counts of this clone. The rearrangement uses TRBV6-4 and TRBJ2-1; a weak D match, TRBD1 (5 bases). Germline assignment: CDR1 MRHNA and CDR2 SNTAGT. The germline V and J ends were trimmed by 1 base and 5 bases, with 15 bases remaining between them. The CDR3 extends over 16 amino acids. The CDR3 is CASSDLLRVRNNEQFF. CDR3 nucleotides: TGTGCCAGCAGTGACTTGCTCAGGGTACGGAACAATGAGCAGTTCTTC.

The CDR3 sequence: CASSITSGDTEAFF. The DNA of the CDR3 is TGTGCCAGCAGTATAACTTCAGGGGACACTGAAGCTTTCTTT. The chain links TRBV27 to TRBJ1-1, with D possibly matching TRBD1 (6 bases). There are 14 residues in the CDR3. Germline V gene sequence: CDR1 MNHEY, CDR2 SMNVEV (reference sequence). The ends were cut back, 5 bases at V and 3 bases at J, with 13 bases in the middle.

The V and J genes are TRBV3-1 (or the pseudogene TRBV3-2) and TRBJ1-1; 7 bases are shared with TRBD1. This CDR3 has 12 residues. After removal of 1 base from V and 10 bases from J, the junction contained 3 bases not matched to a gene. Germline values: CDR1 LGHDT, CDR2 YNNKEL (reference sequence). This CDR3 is CASSQGQGGAFF. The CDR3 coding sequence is TGTGCCAGCAGCCAAGGACAGGGAGGAGCTTTCTTT.

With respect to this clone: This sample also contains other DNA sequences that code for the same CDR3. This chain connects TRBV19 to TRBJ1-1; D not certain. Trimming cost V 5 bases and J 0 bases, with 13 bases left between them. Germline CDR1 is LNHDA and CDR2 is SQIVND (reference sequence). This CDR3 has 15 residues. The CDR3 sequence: CASSPRRGLNTEAFF. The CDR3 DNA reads TGTGCCAGTAGTCCCCGACGGGGATTGAACACTGAAGCTTTCTTT.

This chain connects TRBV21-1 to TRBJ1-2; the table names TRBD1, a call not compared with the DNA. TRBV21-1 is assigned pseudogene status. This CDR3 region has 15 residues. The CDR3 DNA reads TGTGCCAGCAGCAAGTCCAGGGACAGGGGCGATGGCTACACCTTC. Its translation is CASSKSRDRGDGYTF.

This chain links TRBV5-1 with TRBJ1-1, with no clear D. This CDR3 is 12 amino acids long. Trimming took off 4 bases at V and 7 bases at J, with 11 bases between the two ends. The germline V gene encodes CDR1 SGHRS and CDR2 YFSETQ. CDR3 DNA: TGCGCCAGCAGCGGAGGATCTGATGAAGCTTTCTTT. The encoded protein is CASSGGSDEAFF.

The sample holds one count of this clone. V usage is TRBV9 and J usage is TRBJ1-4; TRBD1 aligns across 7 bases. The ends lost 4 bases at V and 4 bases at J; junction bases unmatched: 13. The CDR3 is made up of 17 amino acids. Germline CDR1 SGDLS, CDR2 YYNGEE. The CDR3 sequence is CASSSTPSYRGNEKLFF. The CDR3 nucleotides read TGTGCCAGCAGCTCGACTCCTTCCTACAGGGGTAATGAAAAACTGTTTTTT. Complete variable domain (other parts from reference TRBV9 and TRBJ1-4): DSGVTQTPKHLITATGQRVTLRCSPRSGDLSVYWYQQSLDQGLQFLIQYYNGEERAKGNILERFSAQQFPDLHSELNLSSLELGDSALYFCASSSTPSYRGNEKLFFGSGTQLSVL.

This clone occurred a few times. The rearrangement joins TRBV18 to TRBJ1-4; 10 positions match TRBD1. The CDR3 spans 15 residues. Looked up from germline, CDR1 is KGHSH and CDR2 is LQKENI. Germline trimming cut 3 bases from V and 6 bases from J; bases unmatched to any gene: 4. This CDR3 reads CASSPRQGADEKLFF. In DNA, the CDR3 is TGTGCCAGCTCACCCAGACAGGGGGCGGATGAAAAACTGTTTTTT.

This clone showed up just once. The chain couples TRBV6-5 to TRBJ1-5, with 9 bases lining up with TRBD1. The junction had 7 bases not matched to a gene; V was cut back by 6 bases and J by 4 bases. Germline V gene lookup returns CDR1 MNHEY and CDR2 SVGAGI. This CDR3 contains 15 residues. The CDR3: CASRASGQGNQPQHF. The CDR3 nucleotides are TGTGCCAGCAGAGCCTCGGGACAGGGAAATCAGCCCCAGCATTTT.

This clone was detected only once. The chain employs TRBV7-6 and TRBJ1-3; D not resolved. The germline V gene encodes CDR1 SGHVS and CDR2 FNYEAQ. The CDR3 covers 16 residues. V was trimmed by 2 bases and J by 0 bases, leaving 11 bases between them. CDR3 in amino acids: CASSLTTGSSGNTIYF. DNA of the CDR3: TGTGCCAGCAGCTTAACGACGGGGAGCTCTGGAAACACCATATATTTT.

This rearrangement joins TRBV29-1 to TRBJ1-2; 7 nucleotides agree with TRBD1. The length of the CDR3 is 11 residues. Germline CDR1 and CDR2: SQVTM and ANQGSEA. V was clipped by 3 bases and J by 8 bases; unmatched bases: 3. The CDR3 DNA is TGCAGCGTTGACCAGGGGGGCGGCTACACCTTC. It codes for CSVDQGGGYTF. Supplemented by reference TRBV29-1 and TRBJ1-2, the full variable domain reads SAVISQKPSRDICQRGTSLTIQCQVDSQVTMMFWYRQQPGQSLTLIATANQGSEATYESGFVIDKFPISRPNLTFSTLTVSNMSPEDSSIYLCSVDQGGGYTFGSGTRLTVV.

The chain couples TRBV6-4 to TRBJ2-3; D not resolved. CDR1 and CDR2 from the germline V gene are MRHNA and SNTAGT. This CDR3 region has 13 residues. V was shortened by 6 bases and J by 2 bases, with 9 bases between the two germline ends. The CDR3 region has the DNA TGTGCCAGCAGCGCTACCACCACAGATACGCAGTATTTT. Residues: CASSATTTDTQYF.

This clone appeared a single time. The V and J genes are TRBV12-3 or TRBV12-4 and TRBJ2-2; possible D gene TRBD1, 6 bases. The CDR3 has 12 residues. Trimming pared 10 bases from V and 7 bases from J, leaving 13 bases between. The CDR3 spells CATNRAGGELFF. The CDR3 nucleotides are TGTGCCACCAACAGGGCGGGCGGGGAGCTGTTTTTT.

CDR3 sequence reads: CASSFSAGLTDTQYF. The CDR3 DNA reads as TGCGCCAGCAGCTTTTCAGCGGGGCTCACAGATACGCAGTATTTT. V is TRBV5-1 and J is TRBJ2-3, with 7 bases fitting TRBD2. Per the germline V gene, CDR1 is SGHRS and CDR2 is YFSETQ. The CDR3 has 15 residues. V shed 2 bases and J 2 bases; nucleotides not matched to a gene: 5.

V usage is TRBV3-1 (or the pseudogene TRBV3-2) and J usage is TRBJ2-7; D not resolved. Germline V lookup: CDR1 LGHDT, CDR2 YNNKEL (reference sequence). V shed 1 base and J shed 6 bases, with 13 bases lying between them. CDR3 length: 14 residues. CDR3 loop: CASSQVQIRSEQYF. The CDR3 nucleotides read TGTGCCAGCAGCCAAGTCCAAATCAGAAGCGAGCAGTACTTC.